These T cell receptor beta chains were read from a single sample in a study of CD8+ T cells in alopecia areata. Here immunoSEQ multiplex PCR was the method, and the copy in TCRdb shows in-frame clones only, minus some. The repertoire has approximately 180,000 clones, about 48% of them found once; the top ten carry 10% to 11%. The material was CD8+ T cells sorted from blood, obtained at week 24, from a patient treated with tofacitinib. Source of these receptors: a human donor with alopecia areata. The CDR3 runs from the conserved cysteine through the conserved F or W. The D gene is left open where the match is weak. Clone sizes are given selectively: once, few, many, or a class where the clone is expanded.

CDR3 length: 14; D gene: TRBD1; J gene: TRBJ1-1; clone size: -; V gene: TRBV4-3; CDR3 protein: CASSQDQGATEAFF; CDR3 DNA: TGCGCCAGCAGCCAAGACCAGGGGGCGACTGAAGCTTTCTTT
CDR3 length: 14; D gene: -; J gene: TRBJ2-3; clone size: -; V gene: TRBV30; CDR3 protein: CAWSVGRLTDTQYF; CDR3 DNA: TGTGCCTGGAGTGTGGGTCGGCTCACAGATACGCAGTATTTT
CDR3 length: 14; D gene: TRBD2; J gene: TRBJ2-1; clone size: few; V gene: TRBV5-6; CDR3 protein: CASNPGGGAREQFF; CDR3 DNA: TGTGCCAGCAACCCTGGCGGGGGGGCCAGGGAGCAGTTCTTC
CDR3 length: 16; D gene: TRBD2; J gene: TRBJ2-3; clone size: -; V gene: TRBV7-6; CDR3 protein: CASSLARGAPTDTQYF; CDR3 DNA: TGTGCCAGCAGCTTAGCGCGGGGGGCCCCCACAGATACGCAGTATTTT
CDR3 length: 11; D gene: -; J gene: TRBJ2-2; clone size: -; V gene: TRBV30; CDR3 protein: CAFYFNGELFF; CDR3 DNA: TGTGCCTTTTATTTTAACGGGGAGCTGTTTTTT
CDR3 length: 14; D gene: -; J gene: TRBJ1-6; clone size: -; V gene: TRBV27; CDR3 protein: CASSDRGSNSPLHF; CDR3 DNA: TGTGCCAGCAGTGACCGGGGCTCAAATTCACCCCTCCACTTT
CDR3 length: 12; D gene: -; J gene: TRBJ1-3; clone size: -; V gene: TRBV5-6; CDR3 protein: CASSLMENTIYF; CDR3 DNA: TGTGCCAGCAGCTTGATGGAGAACACCATATATTTT
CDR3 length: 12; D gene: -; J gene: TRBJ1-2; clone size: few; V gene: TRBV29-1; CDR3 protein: CSAYGTYPDHTF; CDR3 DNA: TGCAGCGCCTACGGGACTTACCCGGACCACACCTTC
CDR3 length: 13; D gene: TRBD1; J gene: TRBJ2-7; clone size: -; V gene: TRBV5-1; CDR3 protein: CASRGTESYEQYF; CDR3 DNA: TGCGCCAGCCGTGGGACAGAATCCTACGAGCAGTACTTC
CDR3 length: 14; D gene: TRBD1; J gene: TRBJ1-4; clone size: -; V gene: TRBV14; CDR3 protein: CASSQGGGREKLFF; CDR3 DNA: TGTGCCAGCAGCCAAGGAGGGGGCCGCGAAAAACTGTTTTTT
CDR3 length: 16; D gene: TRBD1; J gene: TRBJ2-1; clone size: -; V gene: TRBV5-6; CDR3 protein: CASSPGARTGYNEQFF; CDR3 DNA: TGTGCCAGCAGCCCCGGGGCCAGGACAGGCTACAATGAGCAGTTCTTC
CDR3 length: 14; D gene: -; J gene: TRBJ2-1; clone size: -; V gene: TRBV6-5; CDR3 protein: CASKYLEGGAEQFF; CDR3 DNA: TGTGCCAGCAAGTACCTCGAGGGAGGTGCTGAGCAGTTCTTC
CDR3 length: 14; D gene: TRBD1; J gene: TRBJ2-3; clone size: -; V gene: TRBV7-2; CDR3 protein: CASSTRQGTDTQYF; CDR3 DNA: TGTGCCAGCAGCACCCGACAGGGTACAGATACGCAGTATTTT
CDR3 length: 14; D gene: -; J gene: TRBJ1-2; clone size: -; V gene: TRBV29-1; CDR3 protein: CSATGLPGGYGYTF; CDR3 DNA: TGCAGCGCAACCGGGCTCCCCGGCGGCTATGGCTACACCTTC
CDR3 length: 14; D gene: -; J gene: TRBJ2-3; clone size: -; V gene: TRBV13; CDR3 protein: CASSLGSDTDTQYF; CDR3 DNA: TGTGCCAGCAGCTTAGGGTCCGACACAGATACGCAGTATTTT
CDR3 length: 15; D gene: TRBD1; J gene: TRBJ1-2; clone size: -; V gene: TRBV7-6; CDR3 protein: CASSQGQGASYGYTF; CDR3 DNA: TGTGCCAGCAGCCAAGGACAGGGGGCGAGCTATGGCTACACCTTC
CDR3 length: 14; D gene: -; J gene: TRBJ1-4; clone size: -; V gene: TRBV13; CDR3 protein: CASSSGSKQRKLFF; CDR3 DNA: TGTGCCAGCAGCTCGGGGTCCAAACAGCGAAAACTGTTTTTT
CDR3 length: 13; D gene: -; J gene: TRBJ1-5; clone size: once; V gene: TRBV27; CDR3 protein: CASSLASSQPQHF; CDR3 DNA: TGTGCCAGCAGTTTGGCAAGCTCCCAGCCCCAGCATTTT
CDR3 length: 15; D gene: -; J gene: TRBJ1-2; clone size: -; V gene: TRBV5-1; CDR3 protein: CASSPDLSTNYGYTF; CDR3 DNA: TGCGCCAGCAGTCCGGACTTATCTACTAACTATGGCTACACCTTC
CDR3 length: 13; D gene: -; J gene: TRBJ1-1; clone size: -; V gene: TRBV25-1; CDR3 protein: CASSTNRNTEAFF; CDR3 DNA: TGTGCCAGCAGCACAAACAGGAACACTGAAGCTTTCTTT
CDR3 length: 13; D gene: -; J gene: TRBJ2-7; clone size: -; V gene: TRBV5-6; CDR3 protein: CASSLHPKEEQYF; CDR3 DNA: TGTGCCAGCAGCTTGCACCCAAAGGAGGAGCAGTACTTC
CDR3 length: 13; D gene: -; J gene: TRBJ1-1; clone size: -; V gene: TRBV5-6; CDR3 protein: CASSLGKYTEAFF; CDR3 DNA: TGTGCCAGCAGCTTAGGGAAATACACTGAAGCTTTCTTT
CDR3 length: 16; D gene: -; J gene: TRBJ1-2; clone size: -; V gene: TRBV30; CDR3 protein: CAWEGQTGFNDYGYTF; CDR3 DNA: TGTGCCTGGGAAGGGCAAACAGGGTTTAATGACTATGGCTACACCTTC
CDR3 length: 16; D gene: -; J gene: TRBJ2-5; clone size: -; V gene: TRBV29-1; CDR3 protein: CSAVPYRDKPQETQYF; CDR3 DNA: TGCAGCGCTGTTCCTTACCGGGACAAACCCCAAGAGACCCAGTACTTC
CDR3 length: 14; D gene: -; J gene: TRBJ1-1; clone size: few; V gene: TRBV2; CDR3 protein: CASTPGDTNTEAFF; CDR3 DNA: TGTGCCAGCACCCCGGGGGACACGAACACTGAAGCTTTCTTT
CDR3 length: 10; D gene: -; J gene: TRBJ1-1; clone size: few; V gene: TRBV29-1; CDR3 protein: CSVDFPEAFF; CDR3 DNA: TGCAGCGTTGATTTCCCTGAAGCTTTCTTT
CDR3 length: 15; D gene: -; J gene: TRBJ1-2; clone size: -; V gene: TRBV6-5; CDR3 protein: CASTPVGDFIYGYTF; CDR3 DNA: TGTGCCAGCACTCCCGTTGGAGATTTCATCTATGGCTACACCTTC
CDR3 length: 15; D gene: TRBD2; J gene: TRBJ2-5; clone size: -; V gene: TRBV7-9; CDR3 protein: CASSSLAGRQETQYF; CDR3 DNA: TGTGCCAGCAGCTCACTAGCGGGGCGCCAAGAGACCCAGTACTTC
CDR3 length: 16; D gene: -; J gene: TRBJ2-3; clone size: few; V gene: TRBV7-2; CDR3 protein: CASSQNRARPADTQYF; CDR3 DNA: TGTGCCAGCAGCCAGAACAGGGCTCGTCCGGCAGATACGCAGTATTTT
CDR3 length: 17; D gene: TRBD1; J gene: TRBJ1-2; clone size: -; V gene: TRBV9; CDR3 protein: CASSPQGGKANRYGYTF; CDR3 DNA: TGTGCCAGCAGCCCCCAGGGGGGGAAGGCGAATAGATATGGCTACACCTTC
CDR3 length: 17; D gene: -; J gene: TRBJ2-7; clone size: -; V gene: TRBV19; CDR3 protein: CASSIDLEQAGVDEQYF; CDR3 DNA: TGTGCCAGTAGTATAGATCTGGAACAGGCTGGGGTCGACGAGCAGTACTTC
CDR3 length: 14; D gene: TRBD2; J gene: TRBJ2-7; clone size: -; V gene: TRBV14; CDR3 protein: CASSQGLAANEQYF; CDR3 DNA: TGTGCCAGCAGCCAAGGCCTAGCGGCGAACGAGCAGTACTTC
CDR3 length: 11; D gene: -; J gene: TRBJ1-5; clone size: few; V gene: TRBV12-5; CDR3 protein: CASGTRGPQHF; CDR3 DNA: TGTGCTAGTGGTACCCGGGGGCCCCAGCATTTT
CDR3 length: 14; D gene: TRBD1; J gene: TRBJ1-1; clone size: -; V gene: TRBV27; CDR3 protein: CASSLRQGVTEAFF; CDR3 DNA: TGTGCCAGCAGTTTGCGACAGGGAGTCACTGAAGCTTTCTTT
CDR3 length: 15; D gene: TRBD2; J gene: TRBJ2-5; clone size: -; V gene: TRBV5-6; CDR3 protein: CASSLAAGDQETQYF; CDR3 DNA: TGTGCCAGCAGCTTGGCGGCGGGGGACCAAGAGACCCAGTACTTC
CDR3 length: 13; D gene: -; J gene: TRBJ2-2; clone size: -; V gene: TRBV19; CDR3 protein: CASRGTYTGELFF; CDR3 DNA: TGTGCCAGTAGGGGGACCTACACCGGGGAGCTGTTTTTT
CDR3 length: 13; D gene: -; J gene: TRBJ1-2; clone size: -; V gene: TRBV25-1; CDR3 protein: CASSEGGAYGYTF; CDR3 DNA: TGTGCCAGCAGTGAAGGGGGGGCCTATGGCTACACCTTC
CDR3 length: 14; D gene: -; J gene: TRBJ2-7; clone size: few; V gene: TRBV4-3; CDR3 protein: CASSQGGRGYEQYF; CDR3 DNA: TGCGCCAGCAGCCAAGGAGGCAGGGGCTACGAGCAGTACTTC
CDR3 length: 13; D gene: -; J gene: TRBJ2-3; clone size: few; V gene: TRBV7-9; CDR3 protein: CASSLDPADTQYF; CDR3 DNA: TGTGCCAGCAGCTTAGACCCAGCAGATACGCAGTATTTT
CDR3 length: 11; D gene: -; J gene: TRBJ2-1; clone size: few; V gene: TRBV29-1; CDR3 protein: CSVDREYEQFF; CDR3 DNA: TGCAGCGTTGACAGGGAATATGAGCAGTTCTTC
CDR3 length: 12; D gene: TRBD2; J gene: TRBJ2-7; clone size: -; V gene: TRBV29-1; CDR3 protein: CSVLGGAYEQYF; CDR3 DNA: TGCAGCGTTCTCGGGGGGGCCTACGAGCAGTACTTC
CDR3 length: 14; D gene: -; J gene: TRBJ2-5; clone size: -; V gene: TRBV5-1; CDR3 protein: CASSIRGYQETQYF; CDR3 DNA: TGCGCCAGCAGCATAAGGGGTTACCAAGAGACCCAGTACTTC
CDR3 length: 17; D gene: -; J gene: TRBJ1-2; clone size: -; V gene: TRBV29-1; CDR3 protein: CSVSSPELTGGIYGYTF; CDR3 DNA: TGCAGCGTTTCGAGCCCCGAATTGACAGGAGGCATCTATGGCTACACCTTC